The sequence of this T cell receptor beta chain was determined in a study of long-term antiretroviral therapy in people with HIV. General observations from the study: Data on ART adherence, viral resistance or therapy changes were unavailable. Regardless of time point, clones expanded before ART dominated the repertoire. Post-ART, diversity grew, though it stayed under transplant donor control levels.

After removal of 2 bases from V and 2 bases from J, the junction contained 11 bases not matched to a gene. CDR3 length: 18 residues. Germline lookup yields CDR1 SSHAT and CDR2 FNYEAQ (reference sequence). This clone has just one count. The target antigen is unknown. Survey-level immunoSEQ v3.0 assays were run. TCRdb's table, derived via immunoSEQ multiplex PCR, lists solely in-frame clones and lacks some. Of about 21,000 clones listed, 88% are singletons. This sequence joins TRBV7-7 and TRBJ2-2; 7 nucleotides align to TRBD2. The receptor was derived from a man aged 60 to 75 with HIV. This sample comprised unsorted PBMCs, obtained 2.3 years after starting antiretroviral therapy. The DNA for the CDR3 is TGTGCCAGCAGCTTACACTTCGGGGGGTTGGGAAACACCGGGGAGCTGTTTTTT. It is translated as CASSLHFGGLGNTGELFF.